These 22 T cell receptor beta chains were all obtained from the same sample, sequenced in a study of cytomegalovirus exposure and HLA in healthy donors. The primer mix had 60 Vbeta and 13 Jbeta primers. Assay used: immunoSEQ multiplex PCR; TCRdb lists only in-frame clones, some missing. The sample contains around 150,000 clones, around 79% of which appear only once. The specimen was PBMCs. The receptors here all came from a man aged 45-60 years in good health and CMV-seropositive.

The CDR3 DNA is TGTGCCAGCAGCTTGTATGCTGGAAACACCATATATTTT. Translated, it gives CASSLYAGNTIYF. The chain is built from TRBV5-5 and TRBJ1-3; D ambiguous. V lost 1 base and J 2 bases, leaving 4 bases between the germline ends. Germline V gene lookup returns CDR1 SGHKS and CDR2 YYEKEE (reference sequence). The CDR3 runs to 13 residues.

The genes are TRBV5-5 and TRBJ1-2; D is unclear. The CDR3 totals 16 residues. Germline CDR1 is SGHKS and CDR2 is YYEKEE (reference sequence). V lost 0 bases, J lost 2 bases, and 14 bases lay in between. The CDR3 DNA reads TGTGCCAGCAGCTTGGGGGGTGAGGGAGCAAACTATGGCTACACCTTC. Protein sequence: CASSLGGEGANYGYTF.

This sequence joins TRBV30 and TRBJ2-3; 10 bases map to TRBD2. The germline V gene has CDR1 GTSNPN and CDR2 SVGIG (reference sequence). CDR3 length: 17 amino acids. V shed 7 bases and J 0 bases; nucleotides not matched to a gene: 13. In nucleotides, the CDR3 is TGTGCCTTAATTCCCGGGACTAGCGACCCTAGCACAGATACGCAGTATTTT. Amino acid sequence: CALIPGTSDPSTDTQYF.

This chain joins TRBV19 and TRBJ1-1; no clear D. The CDR3 spans 13 residues. V gave up 3 bases and J gave up 7 bases, with 12 bases separating them. Germline V gene data show CDR1 as LNHDA and CDR2 as SQIVND (reference sequence). CDR3 amino acids: CASSMLGSLEAFF. In DNA, the CDR3 is TGTGCCAGTAGTATGTTAGGGAGCCTTGAAGCTTTCTTT.

J is TRBJ2-5 and V is TRBV27; TRBD2 might be the D (7 bases). CDR3 length: 14 residues. The V gene lost 7 bases and the J gene lost 4 bases, with 16 bases spanning the gap. Germline-derived CDR1 and CDR2 are MNHEY and SMNVEV (reference sequence). The DNA for the CDR3 is TGTGCCAGCAACGCGCGGGGGCGCGGAGAGACCCAGTACTTC. This sequence encodes CASNARGRGETQYF.

The chain uses TRBV9 and TRBJ2-1, with 11 positions matching TRBD2. CDR3 size: 15 residues. With 2 bases clipped from V and 8 bases from J, the junction kept 6 bases outside the gene matches. The germline V gene has CDR1 SGDLS and CDR2 YYNGEE. The CDR3 is CASSVLAGGSDEQFF. For the CDR3, the DNA is TGTGCCAGCAGCGTCCTAGCGGGAGGTTCGGATGAGCAGTTCTTC.

This clone was counted between two and nine times. This chain connects TRBV13 to TRBJ2-7; 7 nucleotides align to TRBD1. Germline V gene lookup returns CDR1 PRHDT and CDR2 FYEKMQ (reference sequence). The CDR3 length is 15 residues. V was pared by 5 bases and J by 7 bases, with 14 bases of the junction left unmatched. The CDR3 bases are TGTGCCAGCAGCCCCCAGACAGGGATGATGAGGGAGCAGTACTTC. Translating gives CASSPQTGMMREQYF. Drawing the rest from reference TRBV13 and TRBJ2-7, the complete variable domain is AAGVIQSPRHLIKEKRETATLKCYPIPRHDTVYWYQQGPGQDPQFLISFYEKMQSDKGSIPDRFSAQQFSDYHSELNMSSLELGDSALYFCASSPQTGMMREQYFGPGTRLTVT.

The rearrangement links TRBV14 to TRBJ2-7; D gene ambiguous. Trimming pared 0 bases from V and 2 bases from J, leaving 11 bases between. CDR3 length: 15 residues. The germline V gene encodes CDR1 SGHDN and CDR2 FVKESK. CDR3 loop: CASSQEGQATYEQYF. CDR3 nucleotides: TGTGCCAGCAGCCAAGAGGGTCAGGCCACCTACGAGCAGTACTTC.

The V gene is TRBV7-9, the J gene TRBJ2-7, with D hard to call. The length of the CDR3 is 12 residues. V was trimmed by 5 bases and J by 3 bases, leaving 8 bases between them. The germline CDR1 and CDR2 sequences are SEHNR and FQNEAQ (reference sequence). CDR3 in amino acids: CASSLTNYEQYF. CDR3 nucleotide sequence: TGTGCCAGCAGCCTAACCAACTACGAGCAGTACTTC.

The V call is TRBV7-9, the J call TRBJ2-5; 9 nucleotides align to TRBD1. The germline V gene encodes CDR1 SEHNR and CDR2 FQNEAQ (reference sequence). This CDR3 comprises 15 residues. V trimming: 5 bases; J trimming: 5 bases; junction bases outside the gene matches: 9. In nucleotides, the CDR3 is TGTGCCAGCAGCAACACAGGGGGCGCAGTGGAGACCCAGTACTTC. Translating it yields CASSNTGGAVETQYF.

J is TRBJ2-1 and V is TRBV27, with TRBD1 matching over 8 bases. The J segment lost 2 bases and the V segment lost 5 bases, leaving 5 bases of the junction unmatched. The CDR3 contains 15 residues. CDR1 is MNHEY and CDR2 is SMNVEV in the germline V gene (reference sequence). CDR3: CASSARDRPYNEQFF. Written as DNA, the CDR3 is TGTGCCAGCAGTGCCCGGGACAGGCCCTACAATGAGCAGTTCTTC.

The chain combines TRBV5-4 with TRBJ2-2, with TRBD1 matching 8 bases. The germline CDR1 and CDR2 sequences are SGHNT and YYREEE (reference sequence). The CDR3 contains 16 residues. V lost 4 bases, J lost 8 bases, and 13 bases stayed unmatched. CDR3 residues: CASSPEFDDRGGELFF. In DNA, the CDR3 is TGTGCCAGCAGCCCTGAATTTGACGACAGGGGTGGGGAGCTGTTTTTT.

V and J are TRBV9 and TRBJ2-7, with 11 nucleotides matching TRBD1. The junction had 7 bases not matched to a gene; V was cut back by 4 bases and J by 4 bases. Germline V gene data show CDR1 as SGDLS and CDR2 as YYNGEE. The CDR3 runs to 15 residues. The CDR3 DNA follows: TGTGCCAGCAGCCCCATGGACAGGGGGCATTACGAGCAGTACTTC. This sequence encodes CASSPMDRGHYEQYF.

The chain employs TRBV29-1 and TRBJ1-1; no clear D. The CDR3 is 11 residues long. The V end lost 5 bases, the J end lost 1 base, and 5 bases lay between the germline ends. Per germline, CDR1 SQVTM and CDR2 ANQGSEA. The chain's CDR3 is CSVYRNTEAFF. The CDR3 DNA is TGCAGCGTTTACAGGAACACTGAAGCTTTCTTT.

Of note for this clone: In the same sample, other DNA sequences code for this CDR3. V usage is TRBV5-1 and J usage is TRBJ2-5; 9 bases are shared with TRBD1. Trimming took 4 bases from V and 5 from J; bases not matched to a gene: 3. The CDR3 runs to 13 residues. The V gene's germline CDR1 is SGHRS and CDR2 YFSETQ. Here the CDR3 reads CASSATGGETQYF. CDR3 DNA: TGCGCCAGCAGCGCGACAGGGGGGGAGACCCAGTACTTC.

V gene TRBV5-1 combines with J gene TRBJ1-4; a possible D gene is TRBD1 (5 bases). CDR1 SGHRS and CDR2 YFSETQ come from the germline V gene. There are 15 residues in the CDR3. Trimming stripped 1 base from V and 1 base from J, with 8 bases between. The DNA of the CDR3 is TGCGCCAGCAGCTTGTGGCAGGGAACTAATGAAAAACTGTTTTTT. It codes for CASSLWQGTNEKLFF.

This clone is a singleton in its sample. The chain combines TRBV7-9 with TRBJ2-7, with D unclear. With 1 base removed from V and 4 bases from J, the gap between germline ends came to 11 bases. CDR3 length equals 14 residues. The germline V gene has CDR1 SEHNR and CDR2 FQNEAQ (reference sequence). The CDR3: CASSLDPATYEQYF. CDR3 coding DNA: TGTGCCAGCAGCTTAGATCCTGCGACTTACGAGCAGTACTTC.

This clone has just a few counts. J is TRBJ1-5 and V is TRBV27, with D tentatively TRBD1 (6 bases). Germline assignment: CDR1 MNHEY and CDR2 SMNVEV (reference sequence). V was shortened by 5 bases and J by 3 bases, with 8 bases between the two germline ends. This CDR3 has 13 amino acids. The CDR3 reads CASSQGYNQPQHF. The CDR3 coding sequence is TGTGCCAGCAGTCAGGGGTACAATCAGCCCCAGCATTTT.

The chain recombines TRBV19 with TRBJ2-5; a weak D match, TRBD2 (6 bases). CDR3 length: 14 residues. Germline loops: CDR1 LNHDA, CDR2 SQIVND (reference sequence). The ends were cut back, 2 bases at V and 5 bases at J, with 12 bases in the middle. The CDR3 loop reads CASSITGRGETQYF. In DNA form, the CDR3 reads TGTGCCAGTAGTATAACCGGGAGAGGGGAGACCCAGTACTTC.

The chain couples TRBV29-1 to TRBJ1-4; 7 bases are shared with TRBD1. Per the germline V gene, CDR1 is SQVTM and CDR2 is ANQGSEA. The CDR3 extends over 14 amino acids. V was pared by 7 bases and J by 2 bases, with 7 bases of the junction left unmatched. CDR3 DNA sequence: TGCAGCGCTAAACAGGGGTGGACTAATGAAAAACTGTTTTTT. The encoded protein is CSAKQGWTNEKLFF.

The genes are TRBV7-2 and TRBJ2-5, with TRBD2 identical over 8 bases. Germline CDR1 reads SGHTA; CDR2 reads FQGNSA. V lost 3 bases and J lost 4; bases outside the gene matches: 7. This CDR3 has 15 residues. In DNA form, the CDR3 reads TGTGCCAGCAGCTTGAGTTTAGCGGGAACAGAGACCCAGTACTTC. This codes for CASSLSLAGTETQYF.

With regard to this clone: The junction does not match germline at one end; this may be a read error. The rearrangement links TRBV7-9 to TRBJ1-5, with D uncertain. CDR3 length: 18 amino acids. CDR1 and CDR2 from the germline V gene are SEHNR and FQNEAQ (reference sequence). The CDR3 is CSSSLVRRTDYSNQPQHF. CDR3 in DNA: TGTTCCAGCAGCTTAGTTCGGAGGACCGACTATAGCAATCAGCCCCAGCATTTT.